Following are 7 T cell receptor beta chains from one sample sequenced in a study of blood T cell repertoires in COVID-19. The data were produced by immunoSEQ multiplex PCR, yet TCRdb's version contains in-frame clones alone and is incomplete. The sample consists of 170,000 or so clones, about 82% of them appearing once. The sequenced material came from peripheral blood. These TCRs come from a man between 50 and 59 years old with active or convalescent COVID-19.

This sequence joins TRBV18 and TRBJ2-7; D is undetermined. The germline V and J ends were trimmed by 3 bases and 3 bases, with 12 bases remaining between them. The V gene's germline CDR1 is KGHSH and CDR2 LQKENI. The CDR3 is made up of 14 amino acids. CDR3 sequence (DNA): TGTGCCAGCTCACCCGAGTACGGAGACTACGAGCAGTACTTC. Translated, it gives CASSPEYGDYEQYF.

A few counts support this clone. V gene TRBV7-9 combines with J gene TRBJ1-4; tentative D call: TRBD1 (5 bases). V lost 4 bases to trimming and J lost 8 bases, with 14 bases between them. Looked up from germline, CDR1 is SEHNR and CDR2 is FQNEAQ (reference sequence). This CDR3 has 14 residues. CDR3 DNA sequence: TGTGCCAGCAGCTCAATGACAGCACAAGAAAAACTGTTTTTT. Translating it yields CASSSMTAQEKLFF.

This chain links TRBV24-1 with TRBJ2-3; D possibly corresponds to TRBD1 (6 bases). Trimming took off 1 base at V and 0 bases at J, with 13 bases between the two ends. CDR3 size: 17 residues. From germline, CDR1 is KGHDR and CDR2 SFDVKD. The CDR3 region is CATSDFGGAESTDTQYF. Written as DNA, the CDR3 is TGTGCCACCAGTGATTTTGGGGGCGCGGAGAGCACAGATACGCAGTATTTT.

CDR3 nucleotides: TGTGCCAGCAGTGAACCGACAGGAAATCAGCCCCAGCATTTT. Protein product: CASSEPTGNQPQHF. V is TRBV25-1 and J is TRBJ1-5; a possible D gene is TRBD1 (6 bases). CDR1 is MGHDK, CDR2 SYGVNS, per germline. V was pared by 2 bases and J by 4 bases, with 9 bases between. The CDR3 sequence is 14 residues long.

The chain is built from TRBV11-2 and TRBJ1-6; D is perhaps TRBD1 (6 bases). Trimming pared 5 bases from V and 3 bases from J, leaving 17 bases between. The length of the CDR3 is 17 residues. CDR1 and CDR2 (germline): SGHAT, FQNNGV. The CDR3 here is CASSSNRDYFYNSPLHF. CDR3 bases: TGTGCCAGCAGCAGCAACAGGGATTACTTCTATAATTCACCCCTCCACTTT.

V usage is TRBV6-6 and J usage is TRBJ2-5; tentatively, D is TRBD1 (5 bases). Trimming removed 5 bases at V and 4 bases at J, with 11 bases between. Germline V CDR1 and CDR2: MNHNY, SVGAGI (reference sequence). This CDR3 region has 13 residues. CDR3 sequence reads: CASSGRRGETQYF. The CDR3 bases are TGTGCCAGCAGTGGGCGAAGGGGAGAGACCCAGTACTTC.

The rearrangement links TRBV5-1 to TRBJ2-1, with D perhaps matching TRBD1 (6 bases). The CDR3 runs 14 residues. Germline V gene sequence: CDR1 SGHRS, CDR2 YFSETQ. The V gene lost 3 bases and the J gene lost 2 bases, with 9 bases spanning the gap. The CDR3 region is CASSSGTTYNEQFF. The DNA for the CDR3 is TGCGCCAGCAGCTCAGGGACAACCTACAATGAGCAGTTCTTC.